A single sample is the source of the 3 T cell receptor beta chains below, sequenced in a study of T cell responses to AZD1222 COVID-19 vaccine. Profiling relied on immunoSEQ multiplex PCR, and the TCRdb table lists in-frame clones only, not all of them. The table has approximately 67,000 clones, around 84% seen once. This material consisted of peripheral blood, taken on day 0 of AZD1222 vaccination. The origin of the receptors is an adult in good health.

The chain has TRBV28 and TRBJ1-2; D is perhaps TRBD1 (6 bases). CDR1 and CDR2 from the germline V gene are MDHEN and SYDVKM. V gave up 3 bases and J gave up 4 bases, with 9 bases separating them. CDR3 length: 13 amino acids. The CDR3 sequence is CASSLDSSYGYTF. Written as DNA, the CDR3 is TGTGCCAGCAGTTTGGACAGCAGCTATGGCTACACCTTC.

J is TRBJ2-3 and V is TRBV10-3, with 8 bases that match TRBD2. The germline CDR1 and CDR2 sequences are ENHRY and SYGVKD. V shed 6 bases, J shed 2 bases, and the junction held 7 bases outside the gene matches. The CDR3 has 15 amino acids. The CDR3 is CAISVAGTSTDTQYF. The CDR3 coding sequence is TGTGCCATCAGCGTAGCGGGGACATCCACAGATACGCAGTATTTT.

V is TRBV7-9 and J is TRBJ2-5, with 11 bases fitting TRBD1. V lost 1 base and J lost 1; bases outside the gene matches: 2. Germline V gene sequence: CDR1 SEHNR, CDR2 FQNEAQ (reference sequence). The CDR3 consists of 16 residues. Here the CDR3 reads CASSLGDRGIQETQYF. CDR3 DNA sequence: TGTGCCAGCAGCTTAGGGGACAGGGGGATCCAAGAGACCCAGTACTTC.